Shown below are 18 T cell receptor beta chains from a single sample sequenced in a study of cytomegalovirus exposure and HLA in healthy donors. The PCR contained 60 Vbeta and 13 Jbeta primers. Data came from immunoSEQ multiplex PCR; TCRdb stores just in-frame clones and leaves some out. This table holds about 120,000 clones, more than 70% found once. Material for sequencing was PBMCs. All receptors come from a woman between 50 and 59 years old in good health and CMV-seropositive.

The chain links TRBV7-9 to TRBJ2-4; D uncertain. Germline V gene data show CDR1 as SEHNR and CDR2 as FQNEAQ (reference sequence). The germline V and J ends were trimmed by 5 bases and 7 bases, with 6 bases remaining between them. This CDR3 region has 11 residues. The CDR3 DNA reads TGTGCCAGCAGCACGACTAACATTCAGTACTTC. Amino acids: CASSTTNIQYF.

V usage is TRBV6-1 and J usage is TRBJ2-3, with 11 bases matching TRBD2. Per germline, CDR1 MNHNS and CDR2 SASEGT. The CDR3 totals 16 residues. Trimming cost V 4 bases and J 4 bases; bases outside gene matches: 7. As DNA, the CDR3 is TGTGCCAGCAGTGTGATAGCGGGAGGGGTTCCAGATACGCAGTATTTT. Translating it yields CASSVIAGGVPDTQYF.

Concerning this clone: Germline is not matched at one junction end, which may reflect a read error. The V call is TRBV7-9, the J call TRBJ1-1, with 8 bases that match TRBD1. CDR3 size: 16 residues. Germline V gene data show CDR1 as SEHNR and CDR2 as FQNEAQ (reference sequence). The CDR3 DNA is TGTTCCAGCAGCTTAGGCAGGGGGCTAGGGAGCACTGAAGCTTTCTTT. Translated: CSSSLGRGLGSTEAFF.

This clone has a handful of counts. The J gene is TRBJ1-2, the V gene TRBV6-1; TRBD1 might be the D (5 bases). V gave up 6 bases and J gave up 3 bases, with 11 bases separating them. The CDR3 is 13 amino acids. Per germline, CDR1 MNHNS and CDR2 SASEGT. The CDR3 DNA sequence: TGTGCCAGCAGGGGGACGGGAGACTATGGCTACACCTTC. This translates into CASRGTGDYGYTF.

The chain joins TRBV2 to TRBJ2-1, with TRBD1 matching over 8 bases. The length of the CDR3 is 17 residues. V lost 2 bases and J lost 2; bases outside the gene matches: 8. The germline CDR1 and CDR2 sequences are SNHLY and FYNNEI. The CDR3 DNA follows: TGTGCCAGCAGTGAATCGTGGGGGACAGGAGCCTACAATGAGCAGTTCTTC. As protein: CASSESWGTGAYNEQFF.

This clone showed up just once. CDR3 bases: TGTGCCAGCAGCTTAGATTCTGGCAGGGCCTACGAGCAGTACTTC. Translation gives CASSLDSGRAYEQYF. The genes are TRBV11-3 and TRBJ2-7, with D possibly matching TRBD1 (5 bases). In germline, CDR1 is SGHNT, CDR2 YENEEA. V was shortened by 0 bases and J by 2 bases, with 11 bases between the two germline ends. This CDR3 contains 15 residues.

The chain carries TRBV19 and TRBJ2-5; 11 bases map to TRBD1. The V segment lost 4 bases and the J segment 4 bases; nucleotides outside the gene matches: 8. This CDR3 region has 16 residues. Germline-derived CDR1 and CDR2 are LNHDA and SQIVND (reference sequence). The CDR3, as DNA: TGTGCCAGTAGTAGTAACGGACAGGGGGCCCGAGAGACCCAGTACTTC. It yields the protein CASSSNGQGARETQYF.

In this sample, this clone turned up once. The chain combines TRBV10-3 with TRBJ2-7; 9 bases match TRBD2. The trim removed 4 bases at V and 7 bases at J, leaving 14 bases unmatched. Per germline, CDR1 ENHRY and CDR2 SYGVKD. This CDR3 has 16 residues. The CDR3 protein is CAISGSAGGGSGEQYF. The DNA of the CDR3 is TGTGCCATCAGTGGCAGTGCGGGAGGGGGGTCGGGGGAGCAGTACTTC.

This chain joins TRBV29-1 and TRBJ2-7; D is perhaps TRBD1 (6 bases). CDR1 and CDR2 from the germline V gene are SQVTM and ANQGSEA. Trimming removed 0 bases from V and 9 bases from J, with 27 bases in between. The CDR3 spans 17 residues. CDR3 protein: CSVEDKGDIYHPRRQYF. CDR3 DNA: TGCAGCGTTGAAGATAAAGGGGACATTTATCATCCAAGAAGGCAGTACTTC.

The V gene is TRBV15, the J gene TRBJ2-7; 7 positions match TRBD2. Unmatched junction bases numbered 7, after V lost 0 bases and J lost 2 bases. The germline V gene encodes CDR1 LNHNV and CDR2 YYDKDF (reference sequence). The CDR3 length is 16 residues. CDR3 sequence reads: CATSRDSGGLPYEQYF. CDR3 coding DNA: TGTGCCACCAGCAGAGATTCGGGAGGCCTCCCCTACGAGCAGTACTTC. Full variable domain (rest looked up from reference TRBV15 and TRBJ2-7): DAMVIQNPRYQVTQFGKPVTLSCSQTLNHNVMYWYQQKSSQAPKLLFHYYDKDFNNEADTPDNFQSRRPNTSFCFLDIRSPGLGDTAMYLCATSRDSGGLPYEQYFGPGTRLTVT.

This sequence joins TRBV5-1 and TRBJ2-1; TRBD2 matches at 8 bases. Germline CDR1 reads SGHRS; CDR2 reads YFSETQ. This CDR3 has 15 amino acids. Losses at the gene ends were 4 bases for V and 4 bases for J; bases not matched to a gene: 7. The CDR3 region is CASSPWSGGYNEQFF. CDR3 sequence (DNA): TGCGCCAGCAGCCCCTGGAGCGGGGGATACAATGAGCAGTTCTTC.

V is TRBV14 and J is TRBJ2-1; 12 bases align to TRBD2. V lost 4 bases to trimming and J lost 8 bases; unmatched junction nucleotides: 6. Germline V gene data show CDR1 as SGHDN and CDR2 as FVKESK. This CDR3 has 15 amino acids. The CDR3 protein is CASSPSSGGAYEQFF. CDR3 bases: TGTGCCAGCAGCCCCTCTAGCGGGGGGGCCTATGAGCAGTTCTTC.

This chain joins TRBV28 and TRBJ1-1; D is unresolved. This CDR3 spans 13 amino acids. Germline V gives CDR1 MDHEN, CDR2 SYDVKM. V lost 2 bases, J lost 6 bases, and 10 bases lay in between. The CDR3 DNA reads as TGTGCCAGCAGTTTACAGGTGAAGGCTGAAGCTTTCTTT. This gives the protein CASSLQVKAEAFF.

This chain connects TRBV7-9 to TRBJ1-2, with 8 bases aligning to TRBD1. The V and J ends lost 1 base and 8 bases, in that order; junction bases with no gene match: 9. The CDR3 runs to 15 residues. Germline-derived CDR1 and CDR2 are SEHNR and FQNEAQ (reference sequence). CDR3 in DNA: TGTGCCAGCAGCTTAGTGGCTGGGACAGGAAAAGGCTACACCTTC. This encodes CASSLVAGTGKGYTF.

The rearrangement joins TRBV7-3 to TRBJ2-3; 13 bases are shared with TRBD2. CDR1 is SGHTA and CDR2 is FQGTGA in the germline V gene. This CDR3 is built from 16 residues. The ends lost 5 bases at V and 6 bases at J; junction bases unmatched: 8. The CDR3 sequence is CASSPRLAGGRDTQYF. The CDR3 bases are TGTGCCAGCAGCCCGCGACTAGCGGGGGGCCGGGATACGCAGTATTTT.

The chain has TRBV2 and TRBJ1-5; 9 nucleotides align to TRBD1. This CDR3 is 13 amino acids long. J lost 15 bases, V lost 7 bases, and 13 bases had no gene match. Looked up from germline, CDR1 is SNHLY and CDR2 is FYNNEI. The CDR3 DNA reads TGTGCCAGCACCGCACTCCCGGGACAGGGTACGCATTTT. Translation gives CASTALPGQGTHF.

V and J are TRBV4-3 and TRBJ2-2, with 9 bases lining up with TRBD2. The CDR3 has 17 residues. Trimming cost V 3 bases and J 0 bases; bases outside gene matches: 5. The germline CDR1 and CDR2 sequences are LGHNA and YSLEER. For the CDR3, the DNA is TGCGCCAGCAGCCAGTTGGGCGGGAGGGCGAACACCGGGGAGCTGTTTTTT. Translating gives CASSQLGGRANTGELFF.

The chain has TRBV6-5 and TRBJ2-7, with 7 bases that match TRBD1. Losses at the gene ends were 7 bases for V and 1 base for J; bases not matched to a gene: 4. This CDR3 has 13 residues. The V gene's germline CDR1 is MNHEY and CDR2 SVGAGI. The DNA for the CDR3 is TGTGCCAGCAATTCGGACAGGTCCTACGAGCAGTACTTC. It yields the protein CASNSDRSYEQYF.